A selection of T cell receptor beta chains follows, all from one sample in a study of siplizumab effects on memory and regulatory T cells. Measured with immunoSEQ multiplex PCR; TCRdb has only the in-frame clones, and not every one. Of roughly 50,000 clones in the sample, less than 90% were seen once. Sequencing used naive CD8+ T cells sorted from blood. The receptors shown here come from a human donor in good health. Each CDR3 is given with its conserved first and last residue. The order of the fields is J gene, V gene, clone size, D gene, CDR3 DNA, CDR3 protein. A D gene is named only where the DNA matches it firmly. Expanded clones are given a class, and other clones once, few, many or no size at all.

J: TRBJ1-2
V: TRBV6-6
size: .
D: .
DNA: TGTGCCAGCGGAGTAATGGCTGGGGAGGATGGCTACACCTTC
CDR3: CASGVMAGEDGYTF

J: TRBJ2-7
V: TRBV7-9
size: .
D: .
DNA: TGTGCCAGCAGCGCTCCAGGAGAATACGAGCAGTACTTC
CDR3: CASSAPGEYEQYF

J: TRBJ1-2
V: TRBV15
size: .
D: .
DNA: TGTGCCACCAGCAGATCGACTCCAGTTAACTATGGCTACACCTTC
CDR3: CATSRSTPVNYGYTF

J: TRBJ2-7
V: TRBV10-3
size: .
D: TRBD2
DNA: TGTGCCATCAGTGGACTAGCGGATCCCTACGAGCAGTACTTC
CDR3: CAISGLADPYEQYF

J: TRBJ2-1
V: TRBV5-6
size: .
D: .
DNA: TGTGCCAGCAGCCCTCCCCCTACGACAGTCCGAGGTGATGAGCAGTTCTTC
CDR3: CASSPPPTTVRGDEQFF

J: TRBJ2-1
V: TRBV10-1
size: .
D: .
DNA: TGCGCCAGCAGTCCTCGAGGACAGGGACTAAATGAGCAGTTCTTC
CDR3: CASSPRGQGLNEQFF

J: TRBJ2-1
V: TRBV11-2
size: .
D: TRBD1
DNA: TGTGCCAGCAGCAGGGACAGGGGTTTTATGCTGAGCTCCTACAATGAGCAGTTCTTC
CDR3: CASSRDRGFMLSSYNEQFF

J: TRBJ2-1
V: TRBV4-1
size: .
D: .
DNA: TGCGCCAGCAGCCAAGAGTCCCGGGAGCTTCACAATGAGCAGTTCTTC
CDR3: CASSQESRELHNEQFF

J: TRBJ1-1
V: TRBV27
size: .
D: .
DNA: TGTGCCAGCAGTTGGGGACCCGGAGGGGCCACTGAAGCTTTCTTT
CDR3: CASSWGPGGATEAFF

J: TRBJ2-2
V: TRBV28
size: .
D: .
DNA: TGTGCCAGCAGTTCTAGACTTGGATCGAACACCGGGGAGCTGTTTTTT
CDR3: CASSSRLGSNTGELFF

J: TRBJ2-5
V: TRBV11-3
size: once
D: TRBD1
DNA: TGTGCCAGCAGCCCGACGACAGGGCCGACGGAGACCCAGTACTTC
CDR3: CASSPTTGPTETQYF

J: TRBJ1-2
V: TRBV10-1
size: .
D: .
DNA: TGCGCCAGCAGCTTCTATGGCTACACCTTC
CDR3: CASSFYGYTF

J: TRBJ2-2
V: TRBV19
size: .
D: .
DNA: TGTGCCAGTAGGTTCTGGTCGGGGCACACCGGGGAGCTGTTTTTT
CDR3: CASRFWSGHTGELFF

J: TRBJ1-1
V: TRBV7-9
size: few
D: .
DNA: TGTGCCAGCAGCTCACCTACTGAAGCTTTCTTT
CDR3: CASSSPTEAFF

J: TRBJ2-1
V: TRBV19
size: .
D: TRBD1
DNA: TGTGCCAGTAACATCGGGACAGGACACTACAATGAGCAGTTCTTC
CDR3: CASNIGTGHYNEQFF

J: TRBJ2-3
V: TRBV19
size: .
D: TRBD2
DNA: TGTGCCAGTACTCTGACTAGCGGCCTGGCAGATACGCAGTATTTT
CDR3: CASTLTSGLADTQYF

J: TRBJ1-5
V: TRBV5-6
size: .
D: .
DNA: TGTGCCAGCAGCCTGAGCAGGGGCTCGAGCAATCAGCCCCAGCATTTT
CDR3: CASSLSRGSSNQPQHF

J: TRBJ2-1
V: TRBV27
size: .
D: TRBD1
DNA: TGTGCCAGCACCCAGGGGGCACCCAATGAGCAGTTCTTC
CDR3: CASTQGAPNEQFF

J: TRBJ1-1
V: TRBV10-1
size: few
D: .
DNA: TGCGCCAGCAGTGAGTATCCACCGGGGGAGAACACTGAAGCTTTCTTT
CDR3: CASSEYPPGENTEAFF

J: TRBJ2-7
V: TRBV6-4
size: .
D: TRBD1
DNA: TGTGCCAGCAAGCACGATCGACAGGGATACTACGAGCAGTACTTC
CDR3: CASKHDRQGYYEQYF

J: TRBJ1-4
V: TRBV19
size: .
D: .
DNA: TGTGCCAGTAGTATCTGGGGTGATAATGAAAAACTGTTTTTT
CDR3: CASSIWGDNEKLFF

J: TRBJ2-3
V: TRBV2
size: .
D: .
DNA: TGTGCCAGCAGTTCCGGGCCCGCGGATACGCAGTATTTT
CDR3: CASSSGPADTQYF

J: TRBJ2-3
V: TRBV7-9
size: .
D: .
DNA: TGTGCCAGCAGCTTTGGGGGCACAGATACGCAGTATTTT
CDR3: CASSFGGTDTQYF

J: TRBJ1-1
V: TRBV19
size: few
D: .
DNA: TGTGCCAGTAGTTTGGGCCTCCCTGGGGAAGCTTTCTTT
CDR3: CASSLGLPGEAFF

J: TRBJ2-1
V: TRBV5-5
size: .
D: .
DNA: TGTGCCAGCAGCCCCCGCAGGGGTGAGCAGTTCTTC
CDR3: CASSPRRGEQFF

J: TRBJ2-1
V: TRBV6-1
size: .
D: TRBD2
DNA: TGTGCCAGCAGCCCTAGCGGGGACTACAATGAGCAGTTCTTC
CDR3: CASSPSGDYNEQFF

J: TRBJ2-7
V: TRBV27
size: .
D: .
DNA: TGTGCCAGCAGCTGGGCTGCATGGACGTCTAGCTACGAGCAGTACTTC
CDR3: CASSWAAWTSSYEQYF

J: TRBJ2-1
V: TRBV7-9
size: once
D: .
DNA: TGTGCCAGCAGCTTAACCTCCTACAATGAGCAGTTCTTC
CDR3: CASSLTSYNEQFF

J: TRBJ1-1
V: TRBV5-1
size: few
D: .
DNA: TGCGCCAGCAGCTTATCCTTGAACACTGAAGCTTTCTTT
CDR3: CASSLSLNTEAFF

J: TRBJ2-6
V: TRBV2
size: .
D: .
DNA: TGTGCCAGCAAAACAGGCCCCTCTGGGGCCAACGTCCTGACTTTC
CDR3: CASKTGPSGANVLTF

J: TRBJ2-7
V: TRBV18
size: .
D: TRBD1
DNA: TGTGCCAGCTCACCTTCAAGGGGGCACTACGAGCAGTACTTC
CDR3: CASSPSRGHYEQYF

J: TRBJ1-2
V: TRBV7-2
size: .
D: .
DNA: TGTGCCAGCACCCCACCGGGACTCCACACCTTC
CDR3: CASTPPGLHTF

J: TRBJ2-3
V: TRBV5-5
size: .
D: .
DNA: TGTGCCAGCAGCTTCGGGCGTACAGATACGCAGTATTTT
CDR3: CASSFGRTDTQYF

J: TRBJ2-2
V: TRBV2
size: .
D: .
DNA: TGTGCCAGCAGTGAACCAGCGACGAACACCGGGGAGCTGTTTTTT
CDR3: CASSEPATNTGELFF

J: TRBJ2-2
V: TRBV5-1
size: .
D: TRBD1
DNA: TGCGCCAGCAGCCCGACAGGGAGCTACACCGGGGAGCTGTTTTTT
CDR3: CASSPTGSYTGELFF

J: TRBJ2-5
V: TRBV9
size: .
D: .
DNA: TGTGCCAGCAGCGTAGTTGAAGGTCGGGAGACCCAGTACTTC
CDR3: CASSVVEGRETQYF

J: TRBJ2-1
V: TRBV5-1
size: .
D: TRBD2
DNA: TGCGCCAGCAGCTTGGCGGGGGGAAACTACAATGAGCAGTTCTTC
CDR3: CASSLAGGNYNEQFF